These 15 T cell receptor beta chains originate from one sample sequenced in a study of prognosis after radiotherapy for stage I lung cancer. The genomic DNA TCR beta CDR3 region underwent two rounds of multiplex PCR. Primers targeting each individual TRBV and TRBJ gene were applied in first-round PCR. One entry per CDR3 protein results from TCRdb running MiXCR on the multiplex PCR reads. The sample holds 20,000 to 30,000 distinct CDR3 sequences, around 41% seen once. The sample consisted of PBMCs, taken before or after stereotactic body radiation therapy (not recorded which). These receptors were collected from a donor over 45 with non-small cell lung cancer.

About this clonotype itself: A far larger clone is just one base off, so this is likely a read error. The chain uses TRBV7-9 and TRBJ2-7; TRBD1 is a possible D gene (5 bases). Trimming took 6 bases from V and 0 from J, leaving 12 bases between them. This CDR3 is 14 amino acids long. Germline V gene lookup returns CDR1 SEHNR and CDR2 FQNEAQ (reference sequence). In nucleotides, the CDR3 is TGTGCCAGCAGTCCGGACACCCTCTCCTACGAGCAGTACTTC. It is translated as CASSPDTLSYEQYF.

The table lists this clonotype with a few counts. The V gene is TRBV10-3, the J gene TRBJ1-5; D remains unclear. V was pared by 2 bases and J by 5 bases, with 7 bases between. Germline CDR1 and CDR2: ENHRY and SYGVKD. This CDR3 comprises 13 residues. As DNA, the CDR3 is TGTGCCATCAGTGAGGACGGTTATCAGCCCCAGCATTTT. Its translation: CAISEDGYQPQHF.

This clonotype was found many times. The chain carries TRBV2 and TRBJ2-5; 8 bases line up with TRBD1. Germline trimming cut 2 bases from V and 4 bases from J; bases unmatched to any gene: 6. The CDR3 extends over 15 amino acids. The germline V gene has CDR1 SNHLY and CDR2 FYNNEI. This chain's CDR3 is CASSEFGQGIETQYF. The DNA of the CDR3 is TGTGCCAGCAGTGAATTTGGACAGGGAATAGAGACCCAGTACTTC.

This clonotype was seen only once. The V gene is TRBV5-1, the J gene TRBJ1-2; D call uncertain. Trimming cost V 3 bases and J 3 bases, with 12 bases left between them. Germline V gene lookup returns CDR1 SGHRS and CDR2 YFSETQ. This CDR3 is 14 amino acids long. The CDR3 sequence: CASSWSDGDYGYTF. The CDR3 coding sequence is TGCGCCAGCAGCTGGTCGGACGGAGACTATGGCTACACCTTC.

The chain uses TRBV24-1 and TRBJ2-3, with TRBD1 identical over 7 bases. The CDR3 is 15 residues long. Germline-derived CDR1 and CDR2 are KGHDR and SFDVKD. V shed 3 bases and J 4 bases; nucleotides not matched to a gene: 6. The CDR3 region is CATSDPRQGSDTQYF. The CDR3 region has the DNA TGTGCCACCAGTGATCCGAGACAGGGCTCAGATACGCAGTATTTT.

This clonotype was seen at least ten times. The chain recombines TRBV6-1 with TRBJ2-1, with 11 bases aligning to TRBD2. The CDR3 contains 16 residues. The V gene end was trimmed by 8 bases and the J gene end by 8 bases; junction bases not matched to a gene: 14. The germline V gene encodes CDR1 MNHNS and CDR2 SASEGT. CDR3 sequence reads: CASQTGLAGGTHEQFF. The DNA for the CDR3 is TGTGCCAGCCAAACGGGGTTAGCGGGAGGGACCCATGAGCAGTTCTTC.

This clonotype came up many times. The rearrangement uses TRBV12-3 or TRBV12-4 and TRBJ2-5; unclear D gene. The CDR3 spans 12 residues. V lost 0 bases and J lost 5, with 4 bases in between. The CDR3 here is CASSLAWETQYF. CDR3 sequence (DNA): TGTGCCAGCAGTTTAGCTTGGGAGACCCAGTACTTC.

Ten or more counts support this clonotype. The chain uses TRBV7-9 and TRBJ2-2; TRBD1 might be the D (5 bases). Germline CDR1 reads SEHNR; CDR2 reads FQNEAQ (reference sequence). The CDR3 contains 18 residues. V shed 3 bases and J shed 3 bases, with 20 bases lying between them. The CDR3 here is CASSLQPIRGGDTGELFF. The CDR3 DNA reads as TGTGCCAGCAGCTTGCAACCCATTAGGGGTGGGGACACCGGGGAGCTGTTTTTT.

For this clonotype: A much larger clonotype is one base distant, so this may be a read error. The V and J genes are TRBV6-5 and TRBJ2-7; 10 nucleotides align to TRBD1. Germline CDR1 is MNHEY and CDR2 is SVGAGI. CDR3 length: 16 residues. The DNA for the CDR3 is TGTGCCGGCAGTTACTCGTGGGACAGGGGTTCCTACGAGCAGTACTTC. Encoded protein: CAGSYSWDRGSYEQYF.

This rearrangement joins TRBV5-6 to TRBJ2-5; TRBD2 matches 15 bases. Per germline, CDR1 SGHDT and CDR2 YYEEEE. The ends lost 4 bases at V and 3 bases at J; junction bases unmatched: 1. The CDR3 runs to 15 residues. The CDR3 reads CASSRTSGGEETQYF. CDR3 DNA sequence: TGTGCCAGCAGCCGGACTAGCGGGGGGGAAGAGACCCAGTACTTC.

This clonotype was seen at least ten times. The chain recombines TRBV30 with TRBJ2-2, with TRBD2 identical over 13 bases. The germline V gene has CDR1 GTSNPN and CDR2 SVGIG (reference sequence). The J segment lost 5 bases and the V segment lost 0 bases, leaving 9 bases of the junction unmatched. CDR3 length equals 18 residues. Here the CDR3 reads CAWSVLLAGGPGTGELFF. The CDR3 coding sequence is TGTGCCTGGAGTGTACTACTAGCGGGAGGGCCGGGGACCGGGGAGCTGTTTTTT.

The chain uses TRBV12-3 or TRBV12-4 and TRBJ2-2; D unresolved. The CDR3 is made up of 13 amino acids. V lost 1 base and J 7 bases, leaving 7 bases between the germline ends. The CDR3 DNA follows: TGTGCCAGCAGTTTAGGGGGTTTCGGGGAGCTGTTTTTT. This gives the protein CASSLGGFGELFF.

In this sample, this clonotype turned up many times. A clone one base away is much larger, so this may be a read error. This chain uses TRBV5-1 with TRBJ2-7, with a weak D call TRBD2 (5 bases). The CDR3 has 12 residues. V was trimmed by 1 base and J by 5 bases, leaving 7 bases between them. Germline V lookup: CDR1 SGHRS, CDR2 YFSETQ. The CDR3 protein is CASSLFSDEQYF. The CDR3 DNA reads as TGCGCCAGCAGCTTGTTTAGCGACGAGCAGTACTTC.

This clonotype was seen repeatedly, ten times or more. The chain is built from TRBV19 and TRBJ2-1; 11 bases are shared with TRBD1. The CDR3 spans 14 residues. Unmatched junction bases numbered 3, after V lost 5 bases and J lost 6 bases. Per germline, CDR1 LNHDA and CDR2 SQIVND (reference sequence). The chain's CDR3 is CASSGTGGFNEQFF. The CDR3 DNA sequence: TGTGCCAGTAGTGGGACAGGGGGTTTCAATGAGCAGTTCTTC.

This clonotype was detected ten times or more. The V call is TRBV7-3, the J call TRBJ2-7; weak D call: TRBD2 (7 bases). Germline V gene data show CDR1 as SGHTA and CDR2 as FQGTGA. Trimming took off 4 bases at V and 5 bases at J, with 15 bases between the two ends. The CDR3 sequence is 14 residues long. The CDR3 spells CASSSLGGADEQYF. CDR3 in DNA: TGTGCCAGCAGCTCTCTAGGGGGGGCCGACGAGCAGTACTTC. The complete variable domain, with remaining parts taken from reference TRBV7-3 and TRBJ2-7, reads GAGVSQTPSNKVTEKGKYVELRCDPISGHTALYWYRQSLGQGPEFLIYFQGTGAADDSGLPNDRFFAVRPEGSVSTLKIQRTERGDSAVYLCASSSLGGADEQYFGPGTRLTVT.